One T cell receptor beta chain is described in this entry. This entry is derived from a study of T cells in Graves' hyperthyroidism and ophthalmopathy. Exclusions: uncontrolled infection, other autoimmune disease, pregnancy, lactation. The germline V gene has CDR1 DFQATT and CDR2 SNEGSKA (reference sequence). This CDR3 region has 12 residues. Deletions cut 4 bases from V and 0 bases from J, with 4 bases between. Authors of the study amplified TCR beta CDR3 regions from RNA transcripts. The primer set for the first-round RT-PCR of the TCR CDR3 was HTBI. TCRdb analysed the multiplex PCR reads with MiXCR anew, one entry per CDR3 protein. The table has about 640,000 distinct CDR3 sequences, around 15% seen once.

Input material: blood. The V and J genes are TRBV20-1 and TRBJ2-1; D is uncertain. The clonotype comes from a woman between 45 and 60 years old with Graves' ophthalmopathy. The CDR3 protein is CSAKSSYNEQFF. CDR3 DNA sequence: TGCAGTGCTAAAAGCTCCTACAATGAGCAGTTCTTC.